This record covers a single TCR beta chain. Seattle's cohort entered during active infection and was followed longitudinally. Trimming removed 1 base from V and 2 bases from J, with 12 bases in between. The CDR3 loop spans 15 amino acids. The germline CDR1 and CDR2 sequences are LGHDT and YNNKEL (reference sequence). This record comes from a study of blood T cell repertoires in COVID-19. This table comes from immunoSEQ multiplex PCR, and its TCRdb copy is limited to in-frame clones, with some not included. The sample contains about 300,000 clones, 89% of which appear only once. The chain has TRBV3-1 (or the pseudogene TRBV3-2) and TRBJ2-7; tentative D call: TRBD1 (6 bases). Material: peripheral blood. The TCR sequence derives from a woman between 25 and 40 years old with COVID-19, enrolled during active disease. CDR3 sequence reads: CASSQGSRGTYEQYF. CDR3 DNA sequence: TGTGCCAGCAGCCAAGGGAGCAGGGGCACCTACGAGCAGTACTTC.